The next 29 T cell receptor beta chains were all read from a single sample in a study of T cells after yellow fever vaccination. MiXCR was run by TCRdb on the 5' RACE reads, yielding one entry per CDR3 protein. The sample consists of more than 350,000 distinct CDR3 sequences, roughly 10% of them appearing once. The sequencing here drew on PBMCs, taken on the day of the first yellow fever vaccination. The receptor source for this set is a man in his late teens or twenties who received the YFV17D yellow fever vaccine.

The V call is TRBV9, the J call TRBJ2-3; 11 bases agree with TRBD2. The junction had 4 bases not matched to a gene; V was cut back by 3 bases and J by 4 bases. CDR3 length equals 15 residues. CDR1 and CDR2 from the germline V gene are SGDLS and YYNGEE. The CDR3 reads CASSGGTSGPDTQYF. The CDR3 bases are TGTGCCAGCAGCGGAGGGACTAGCGGACCAGATACGCAGTATTTT. Combining the CDR3 with reference TRBV9 and TRBJ2-3 gives the whole variable domain DSGVTQTPKHLITATGQRVTLRCSPRSGDLSVYWYQQSLDQGLQFLIQYYNGEERAKGNILERFSAQQFPDLHSELNLSSLELGDSALYFCASSGGTSGPDTQYFGPGTRLTVL.

In this sample, this clonotype turned up a few times. The chain has TRBV6-5 and TRBJ2-2; TRBD2 matches 8 bases. The CDR3 runs to 17 residues. CDR1 is MNHEY, CDR2 SVGAGI, per germline. Trimming took 2 bases from V and 0 from J; bases not matched to a gene: 5. Here the CDR3 DNA reads TGTGCCAGCAGTTACCTTTCTAGCGGGTCGAACACCGGGGAGCTGTTTTTT. It is translated as CASSYLSSGSNTGELFF.

V and J are TRBV6-5 and TRBJ1-5; 7 bases line up with TRBD1. The CDR3 contains 15 residues. V lost 2 bases to trimming and J lost 7 bases; unmatched junction nucleotides: 8. The germline gives CDR1 MNHEY, CDR2 SVGAGI. CDR3 sequence: CASSYPTGIGQPQHF. CDR3 DNA: TGTGCCAGCAGTTACCCGACAGGGATTGGGCAGCCCCAGCATTTT.

This clonotype was counted many times. V is TRBV7-8 and J is TRBJ2-3; 10 positions match TRBD2. The trim removed 1 base at V and 2 bases at J, leaving 9 bases unmatched. The CDR3 runs to 18 residues. Germline-derived CDR1 and CDR2 are SGHVS and FQNEAQ. CDR3 amino acids: CASSLGLAGGRLTDTQYF. In DNA, the CDR3 is TGTGCCAGCAGCTTAGGGTTAGCGGGGGGCCGGCTCACAGATACGCAGTATTTT.

This clonotype was picked up a small number of times. The rearrangement uses TRBV11-2 and TRBJ2-5; no clear D gene. V was cut by 0 bases and J by 5 bases, with 7 bases left in between. CDR3 length: 13 amino acids. CDR1 and CDR2 (germline): SGHAT, FQNNGV. The DNA of the CDR3 is TGTGCCAGCAGCTTAGAACGGCGGGAGACCCAGTACTTC. Its protein is CASSLERRETQYF. The full variable domain, rest sourced from reference TRBV11-2 and TRBJ2-5, is EAGVAQSPRYKIIEKRQSVAFWCNPISGHATLYWYQQILGQGPKLLIQFQNNGVVDDSQLPKDRFSAERLKGVDSTLKIQPAKLEDSAVYLCASSLERRETQYFGPGTRLLVL.

This chain connects TRBV5-1 to TRBJ1-2, with D possibly being TRBD1 (5 bases). The length of the CDR3 is 16 residues. The germline CDR1 and CDR2 sequences are SGHRS and YFSETQ. Trimming stripped 3 bases from V and 2 bases from J, with 17 bases between. In nucleotides, the CDR3 is TGCGCCAGCAGCTCGCCCCGGTTGGGGGGAAACTATGGCTACACCTTC. Its translation: CASSSPRLGGNYGYTF.

J is TRBJ1-2 and V is TRBV10-3, with D perhaps TRBD1 (5 bases). The CDR3 covers 16 residues. Trimming left V 6 bases short and J 2 bases short, with 19 bases between. The germline V gene has CDR1 ENHRY and CDR2 SYGVKD. CDR3 sequence (DNA): TGTGCCATCAGCCCGGGACTGGGGACTGGGAACTATGGCTACACCTTC. Translating gives CAISPGLGTGNYGYTF.

This sequence joins TRBV12-3 or TRBV12-4 and TRBJ2-2; maybe TRBD1 (6 bases). V dropped 7 bases and J dropped 6 bases, with 9 bases sitting between them. This CDR3 is 12 amino acids long. CDR3 in amino acids: CASNKGAGELFF. DNA of the CDR3: TGTGCCAGCAATAAGGGGGCCGGGGAGCTGTTTTTT.

This clonotype was observed at least ten times. V and J are TRBV5-1 and TRBJ2-3; D gene unclear. This CDR3 is 13 amino acids long. Looked up from germline, CDR1 is SGHRS and CDR2 is YFSETQ. V lost 0 bases and J lost 2, with 4 bases in between. In DNA, the CDR3 is TGCGCCAGCAGCTTGGACTACACAGATACGCAGTATTTT. This translates into CASSLDYTDTQYF.

The rearrangement uses TRBV2 and TRBJ2-3; TRBD2 agrees at 7 bases. The germline V gene encodes CDR1 SNHLY and CDR2 FYNNEI. V dropped 4 bases and J dropped 3; count of bases not matched to a gene: 16. This CDR3 contains 18 residues. DNA of the CDR3: TGTGCCAGCAGTGGAGGGACTAAGGACCCCGAGTCGACAGATACGCAGTATTTT. Encoded protein: CASSGGTKDPESTDTQYF.

This clonotype was picked up a small number of times. This chain connects TRBV28 to TRBJ2-5; 8 bases line up with TRBD2. V lost 5 bases and J lost 2; bases outside the gene matches: 10. Germline values: CDR1 MDHEN, CDR2 SYDVKM. This CDR3 region has 16 residues. The CDR3 protein is CASSPSPGGGQETQYF. Here the CDR3 DNA reads TGTGCCAGCAGTCCCAGTCCGGGCGGGGGGCAAGAGACCCAGTACTTC.

This clonotype was observed a handful of times. The V gene is TRBV4-3, the J gene TRBJ2-2; 7 bases fit TRBD1. From germline, CDR1 is LGHNA and CDR2 YSLEER. The CDR3 spans 16 residues. V trimming: 6 bases; J trimming: 5 bases; junction bases outside the gene matches: 12. As DNA, the CDR3 is TGCGCCAGCAGGGGTCCGGGGACAGCAGAAACCGGGGAGCTGTTTTTT. It is translated as CASRGPGTAETGELFF.

This chain uses TRBV20-1 with TRBJ1-2; D unclear. The length of the CDR3 is 12 residues. Germline lookup yields CDR1 DFQATT and CDR2 SNEGSKA (reference sequence). The V and J ends lost 3 bases and 4 bases respectively, with 9 bases between them. The chain's CDR3 is CSASLAGYGYTF. For the CDR3, the DNA is TGCAGTGCTAGTTTGGCAGGCTATGGCTACACCTTC.

This clonotype was counted many times. At one boundary the junction diverges from the germline segment, which might be a read error. This chain links TRBV6-4 with TRBJ1-5, with D possibly TRBD1 on 5 matching bases. Germline CDR1 MRHNA, CDR2 SNTAGT. This CDR3 is built from 13 residues. The CDR3 is CASSLDSTQPQHF. The CDR3 nucleotides read TGTGCCAGCAGCCTTGACAGCACTCAGCCCCAGCATTTT.

This clonotype was seen repeatedly, ten times or more. The chain joins TRBV14 to TRBJ2-2; 9 bases agree with TRBD1. This CDR3 region has 17 residues. Trimming cost V 4 bases and J 5 bases; bases outside gene matches: 11. Per the germline V gene, CDR1 is SGHDN and CDR2 is FVKESK. In DNA, the CDR3 is TGTGCCAGCAGCCGAAGATGGGACAGGGCTATTACCGGGGAGCTGTTTTTT. Its protein product is CASSRRWDRAITGELFF.

The rearrangement uses TRBV25-1 and TRBJ2-6, with 8 nucleotides matching TRBD1. With V trimmed by 4 bases and J by 0 bases, 17 bases remained unmatched. The CDR3 is 21 residues long. Germline V gene lookup returns CDR1 MGHDK and CDR2 SYGVNS. CDR3 residues: CASSGDRFGQGTVSGANVLTF. The CDR3 nucleotides are TGTGCCAGCAGTGGAGACCGCTTTGGACAGGGAACGGTCTCTGGGGCCAACGTCCTGACTTTC.

This clonotype has more than one count but fewer than ten. In DNA, the CDR3 is TGCAGTGCTAAGTGGTCAGATACGCAGTATTTT. Protein product: CSAKWSDTQYF. The V gene is TRBV20-1, the J gene TRBJ2-3, with unresolved D. V lost 4 bases to trimming and J lost 4 bases, with 6 bases between them. The germline gives CDR1 DFQATT, CDR2 SNEGSKA (reference sequence). This CDR3 region has 11 residues.

This clonotype was seen at least ten times. V gene TRBV3-1 combines with J gene TRBJ2-7; TRBD2 matches at 9 bases. Germline lookup yields CDR1 LGHDT and CDR2 YNNKEL (reference sequence). V shed 4 bases, J shed 5 bases, and the junction held 9 bases outside the gene matches. The CDR3 totals 15 residues. CDR3 in DNA: TGTGCCAGCAGCCTTTTGGCGGGGGGGGGCCACGAGCAGTACTTC. Amino acids: CASSLLAGGGHEQYF.

This chain uses TRBV12-3 or TRBV12-4 with TRBJ1-2; no firm D call. The CDR3 runs to 17 residues. The V gene lost 2 bases and the J gene lost 0 bases, with 16 bases spanning the gap. This chain's CDR3 is CASSLFGGEKANYGYTF. DNA of the CDR3: TGTGCCAGCAGTTTATTCGGCGGGGAAAAGGCTAACTATGGCTACACCTTC.

This clonotype was found a few times. This rearrangement joins TRBV7-9 to TRBJ2-7, with 8 bases aligning to TRBD2. The CDR3 spans 15 residues. Germline V gene lookup returns CDR1 SEHNR and CDR2 FQNEAQ (reference sequence). V gave up 5 bases and J gave up 3 bases; unmatched junction bases: 9. CDR3 sequence reads: CASSPSGLLDYEQYV. The DNA of the CDR3 is TGTGCCAGCAGCCCTAGCGGGTTGCTAGACTACGAGCAGTACGTC.

The gene calls are TRBV20-1 and TRBJ1-1, with D unresolved. The CDR3 has 13 residues. Germline values: CDR1 DFQATT, CDR2 SNEGSKA (reference sequence). Trimming left V 5 bases short and J 4 bases short, with 14 bases between. CDR3 protein: CSAPRWASTEAFF. For the CDR3, the DNA is TGCAGTGCTCCCCGCTGGGCATCCACTGAAGCTTTCTTT.

The rearrangement uses TRBV7-9 and TRBJ2-7, with 7 bases fitting TRBD1. Germline CDR1 reads SEHNR; CDR2 reads FQNEAQ (reference sequence). The CDR3 contains 13 residues. The trim removed 5 bases at V and 6 bases at J, leaving 7 bases unmatched. In nucleotides, the CDR3 is TGTGCCAGCAGCCTGACAGGGATGGCCGAGCAGTACGTC. This translates into CASSLTGMAEQYV.

This chain joins TRBV20-1 and TRBJ1-5; D not certain. CDR1 and CDR2 from the germline V gene are DFQATT and SNEGSKA (reference sequence). Trimming stripped 8 bases from V and 6 bases from J, with 23 bases between. This CDR3 is built from 15 residues. The CDR3, as DNA: TGCAGTACCCGCAGCTGGGAAGGTCCCCGTCAGCCCCAGCATTTT. Translating it yields CSTRSWEGPRQPQHF.

This clonotype was seen more than once but under ten times. V and J are TRBV6-1 and TRBJ1-1, with D possibly being TRBD1 (5 bases). The CDR3 has 18 amino acids. The V gene's germline CDR1 is MNHNS and CDR2 SASEGT. The V end was cut by 5 bases, the J end by 0 bases, with 22 bases between. As DNA, the CDR3 is TGTGCCAGCAGTCCGGGGGGTCTGGACGGATTAATGAACACTGAAGCTTTCTTT. Translated, it gives CASSPGGLDGLMNTEAFF.

This clonotype was counted between two and nine times. This chain uses TRBV18 with TRBJ2-3; 10 bases are a match to TRBD1. The CDR3 consists of 16 residues. With 6 bases clipped from V and 4 bases from J, the junction kept 10 bases outside the gene matches. CDR1 and CDR2 (germline): KGHSH, LQKENI. The CDR3 region has the DNA TGTGCCAGCTCTCATCCATTGGGACAGGGGTCAGATACGCAGTATTTT. Protein product: CASSHPLGQGSDTQYF.

This clonotype was picked up a small number of times. The V and J genes are TRBV4-2 and TRBJ2-3, with D maybe TRBD2 (7 bases). Looked up from germline, CDR1 is LGHNA and CDR2 is YNFKEQ. Deletions cut 4 bases from V and 3 bases from J, with 20 bases between. The CDR3 loop spans 17 amino acids. The CDR3 DNA reads as TGTGCCAGCAGCCCCTGGGGGGGGCAGGGAGTTACAGATACGCAGTATTTT. Translating gives CASSPWGGQGVTDTQYF.

The J gene is TRBJ2-6, the V gene TRBV11-2; D is perhaps TRBD2 (5 bases). This CDR3 region has 16 residues. The V end lost 1 base, the J end lost 2 bases, and 9 bases lay between the germline ends. The germline CDR1 and CDR2 sequences are SGHAT and FQNNGV. In DNA form, the CDR3 reads TGTGCCAGCAGCTTAGTGCTAGCAGCTGGGGCCAACGTCCTGACTTTC. This codes for CASSLVLAAGANVLTF. The complete variable domain, with remaining parts taken from reference TRBV11-2 and TRBJ2-6, reads EAGVAQSPRYKIIEKRQSVAFWCNPISGHATLYWYQQILGQGPKLLIQFQNNGVVDDSQLPKDRFSAERLKGVDSTLKIQPAKLEDSAVYLCASSLVLAAGANVLTFGAGSRLTVL.

A few counts support this clonotype. This chain uses TRBV7-2 with TRBJ2-3; 7 bases line up with TRBD2. The ends lost 5 bases at V and 2 bases at J; junction bases unmatched: 7. The CDR3 totals 15 residues. Germline CDR1 reads SGHTA; CDR2 reads FQGNSA. CDR3 DNA: TGTGCCAGCAGCCCCTGGAGCGGGGACACAGATACGCAGTATTTT. Translation: CASSPWSGDTDTQYF.

This clonotype has only a few counts. A read error may account for a junction end that differs from germline. V gene TRBV20-1 combines with J gene TRBJ2-7; a weak D match, TRBD1 (6 bases). CDR3 size: 12 residues. Germline assignment: CDR1 DFQATT and CDR2 SNEGSKA (reference sequence). CDR3: CSASRGAYEQYF. The CDR3 region has the DNA TGCAGTGCTAGCAGGGGAGCCTACGAGCAGTATTTC.